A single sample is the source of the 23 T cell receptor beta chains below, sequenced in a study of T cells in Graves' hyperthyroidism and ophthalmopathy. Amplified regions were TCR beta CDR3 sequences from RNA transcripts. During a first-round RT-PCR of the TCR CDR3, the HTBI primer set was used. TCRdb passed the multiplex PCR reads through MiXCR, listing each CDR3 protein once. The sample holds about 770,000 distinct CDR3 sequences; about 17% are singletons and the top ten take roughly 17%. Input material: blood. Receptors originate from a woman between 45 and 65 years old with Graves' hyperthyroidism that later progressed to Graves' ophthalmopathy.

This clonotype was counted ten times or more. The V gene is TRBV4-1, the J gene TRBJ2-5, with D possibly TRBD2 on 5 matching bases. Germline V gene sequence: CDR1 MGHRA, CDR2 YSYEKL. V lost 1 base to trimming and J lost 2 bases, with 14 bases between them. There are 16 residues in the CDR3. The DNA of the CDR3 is TGCGCCAGCAGCCAAGGCCGGACTCAAGGGCAAGAGACCCAGTACTTC. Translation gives CASSQGRTQGQETQYF.

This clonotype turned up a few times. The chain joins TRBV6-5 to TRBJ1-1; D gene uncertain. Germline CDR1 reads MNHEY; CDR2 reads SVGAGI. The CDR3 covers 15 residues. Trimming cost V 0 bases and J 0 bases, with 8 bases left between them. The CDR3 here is CASSYSVSMNTEAFF. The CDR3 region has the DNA TGTGCCAGCAGTTACTCCGTGAGCATGAACACTGAAGCTTTCTTT.

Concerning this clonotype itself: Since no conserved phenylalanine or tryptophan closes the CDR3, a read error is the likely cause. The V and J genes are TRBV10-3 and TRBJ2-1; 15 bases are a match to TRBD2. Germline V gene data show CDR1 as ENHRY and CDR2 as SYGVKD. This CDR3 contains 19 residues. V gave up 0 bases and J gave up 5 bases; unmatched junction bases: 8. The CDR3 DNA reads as TGTGCCATCAGTGAGTCAAGGACTAGCGGGGGGGGTGGACACAATGAGCAGTTCTCC. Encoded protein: CAISESRTSGGGGHNEQFS.

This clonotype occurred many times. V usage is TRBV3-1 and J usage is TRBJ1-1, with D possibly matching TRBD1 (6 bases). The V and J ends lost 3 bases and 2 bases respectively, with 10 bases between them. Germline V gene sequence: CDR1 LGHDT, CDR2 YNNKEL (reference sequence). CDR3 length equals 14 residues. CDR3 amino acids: CASSHTGTNTEAFF. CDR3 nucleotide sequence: TGTGCCAGCAGCCATACAGGGACAAACACTGAAGCTTTCTTT.

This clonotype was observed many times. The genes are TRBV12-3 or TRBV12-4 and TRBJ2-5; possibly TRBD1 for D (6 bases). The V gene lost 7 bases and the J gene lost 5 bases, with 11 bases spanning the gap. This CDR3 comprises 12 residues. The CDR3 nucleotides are TGTGCCAGCACCTTCGACAGGGAGACCCAGTACTTC. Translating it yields CASTFDRETQYF.

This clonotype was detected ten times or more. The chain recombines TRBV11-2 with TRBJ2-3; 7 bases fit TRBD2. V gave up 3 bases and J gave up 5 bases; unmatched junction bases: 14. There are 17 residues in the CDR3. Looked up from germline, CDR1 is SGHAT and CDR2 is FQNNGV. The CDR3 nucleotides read TGTGCCAGCAGCTTGTGGGGAACTAGCGAGAGGAGAGATACGCAGTATTTT. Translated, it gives CASSLWGTSERRDTQYF.

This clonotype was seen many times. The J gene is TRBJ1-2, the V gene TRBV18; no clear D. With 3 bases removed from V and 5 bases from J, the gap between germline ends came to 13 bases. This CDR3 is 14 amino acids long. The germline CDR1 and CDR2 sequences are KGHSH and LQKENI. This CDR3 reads CASSPTTLQYGYTF. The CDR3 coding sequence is TGTGCCAGCTCACCGACCACCCTTCAGTATGGCTACACCTTC.

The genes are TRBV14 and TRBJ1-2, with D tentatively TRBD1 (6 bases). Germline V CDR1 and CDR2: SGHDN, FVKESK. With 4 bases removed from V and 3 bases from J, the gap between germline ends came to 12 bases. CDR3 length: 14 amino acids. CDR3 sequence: CASSPSQGYYGYTF. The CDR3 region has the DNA TGTGCCAGCAGCCCTTCCCAGGGGTACTATGGCTACACCTTC. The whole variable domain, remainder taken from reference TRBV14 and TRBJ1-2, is EAGVTQFPSHSVIEKGQTVTLRCDPISGHDNLYWYRRVMGKEIKFLLHFVKESKQDESGMPNNRFLAERTGGTYSTLKVQPAELEDSGVYFCASSPSQGYYGYTFGSGTRLTVV.

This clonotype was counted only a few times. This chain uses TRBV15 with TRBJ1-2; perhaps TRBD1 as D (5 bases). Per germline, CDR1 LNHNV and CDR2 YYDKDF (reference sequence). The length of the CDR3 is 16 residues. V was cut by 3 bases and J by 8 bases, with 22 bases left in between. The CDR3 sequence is CATSRTENHLLGGYTF. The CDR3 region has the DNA TGTGCCACCAGCAGGACAGAGAACCATCTATTAGGGGGCTACACCTTC. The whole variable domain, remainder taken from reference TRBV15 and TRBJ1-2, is DAMVIQNPRYQVTQFGKPVTLSCSQTLNHNVMYWYQQKSSQAPKLLFHYYDKDFNNEADTPDNFQSRRPNTSFCFLDIRSPGLGDTAMYLCATSRTENHLLGGYTFGSGTRLTVV.

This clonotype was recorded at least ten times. In DNA, the CDR3 is TGTGCCAGCAGTGATGGACAGGGGAACCAAGAGACCCAGTACTTC. Its translation is CASSDGQGNQETQYF. This chain connects TRBV13 to TRBJ2-5; 9 bases agree with TRBD1. Trimming cost V 6 bases and J 0 bases; bases outside gene matches: 5. Germline CDR1 is PRHDT and CDR2 is FYEKMQ (reference sequence). The CDR3 sequence is 15 residues long.

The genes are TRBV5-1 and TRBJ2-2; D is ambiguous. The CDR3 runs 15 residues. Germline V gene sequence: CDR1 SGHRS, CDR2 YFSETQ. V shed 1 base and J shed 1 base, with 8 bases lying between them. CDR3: CASSLNLRNTGELFF. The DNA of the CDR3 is TGCGCCAGCAGCTTGAACCTCAGGAACACCGGGGAGCTGTTTTTT.

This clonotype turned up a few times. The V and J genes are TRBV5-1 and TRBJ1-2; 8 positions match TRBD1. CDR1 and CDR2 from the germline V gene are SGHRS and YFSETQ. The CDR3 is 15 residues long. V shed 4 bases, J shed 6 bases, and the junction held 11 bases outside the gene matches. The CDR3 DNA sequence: TGCGCCAGCAGCCCCAGGGCAGGGGGCGAAGATGGCTACACCTTC. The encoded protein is CASSPRAGGEDGYTF.

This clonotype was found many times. CDR3 amino acids: CASSPVETGGNGYTF. The CDR3 DNA follows: TGTGCCAGCAGCCCTGTCGAGACAGGGGGCAATGGCTACACCTTC. The chain recombines TRBV7-9 with TRBJ1-2; 10 nucleotides match TRBD1. V trimming: 5 bases; J trimming: 6 bases; junction bases outside the gene matches: 9. Germline V lookup: CDR1 SEHNR, CDR2 FQNEAQ (reference sequence). This CDR3 has 15 residues.

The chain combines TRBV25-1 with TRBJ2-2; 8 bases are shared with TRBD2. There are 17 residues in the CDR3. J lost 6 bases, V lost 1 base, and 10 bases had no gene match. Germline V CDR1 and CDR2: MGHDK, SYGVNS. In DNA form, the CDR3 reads TGTGCCAGCAGTGAATTCTTTCGGTCTAGCGGGCCCGGGGAGCTGTTTTTT. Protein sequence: CASSEFFRSSGPGELFF.

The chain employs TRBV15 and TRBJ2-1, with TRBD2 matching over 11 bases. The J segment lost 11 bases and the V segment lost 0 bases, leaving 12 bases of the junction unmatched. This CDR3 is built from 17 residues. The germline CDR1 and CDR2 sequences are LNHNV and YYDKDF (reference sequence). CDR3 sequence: CATSRESVVAGGPQQFF. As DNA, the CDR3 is TGTGCCACCAGCAGAGAATCCGTAGTAGCGGGGGGGCCGCAGCAGTTCTTC.

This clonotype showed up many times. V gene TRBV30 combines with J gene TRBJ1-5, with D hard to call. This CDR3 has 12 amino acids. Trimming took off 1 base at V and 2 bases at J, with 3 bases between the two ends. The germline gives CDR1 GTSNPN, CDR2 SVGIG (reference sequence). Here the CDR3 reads CAWSGGNQPQHF. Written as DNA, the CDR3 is TGTGCCTGGAGTGGGGGCAATCAGCCCCAGCATTTT.

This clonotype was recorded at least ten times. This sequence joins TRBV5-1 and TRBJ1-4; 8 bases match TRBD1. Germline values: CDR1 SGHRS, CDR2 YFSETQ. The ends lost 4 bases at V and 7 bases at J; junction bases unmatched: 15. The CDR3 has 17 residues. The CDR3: CASSLTHQGANGEKLFF. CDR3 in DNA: TGCGCCAGCAGCCTAACACACCAGGGGGCGAATGGTGAAAAACTGTTTTTT.

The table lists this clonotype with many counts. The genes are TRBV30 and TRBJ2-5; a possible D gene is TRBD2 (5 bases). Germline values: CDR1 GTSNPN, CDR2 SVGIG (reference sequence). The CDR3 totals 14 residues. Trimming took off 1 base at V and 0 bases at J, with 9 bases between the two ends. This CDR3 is CAWSGRMYQETQYF. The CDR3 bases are TGTGCCTGGAGTGGGAGGATGTACCAAGAGACCCAGTACTTC.

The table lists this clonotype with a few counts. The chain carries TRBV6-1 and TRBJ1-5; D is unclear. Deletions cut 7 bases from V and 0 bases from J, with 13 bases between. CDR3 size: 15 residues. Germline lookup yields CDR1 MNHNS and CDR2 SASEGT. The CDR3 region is CASTETWGSNQPQHF. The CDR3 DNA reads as TGTGCCAGCACCGAGACGTGGGGTAGCAATCAGCCCCAGCATTTT.

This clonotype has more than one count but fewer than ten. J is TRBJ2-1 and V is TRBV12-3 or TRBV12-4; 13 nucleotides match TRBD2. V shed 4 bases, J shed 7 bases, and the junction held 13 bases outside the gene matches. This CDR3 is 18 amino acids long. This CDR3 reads CASSSRTSGGPKVNEQFF. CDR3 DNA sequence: TGTGCCAGCAGTTCAAGGACTAGCGGGGGCCCCAAGGTGAATGAGCAGTTCTTC.

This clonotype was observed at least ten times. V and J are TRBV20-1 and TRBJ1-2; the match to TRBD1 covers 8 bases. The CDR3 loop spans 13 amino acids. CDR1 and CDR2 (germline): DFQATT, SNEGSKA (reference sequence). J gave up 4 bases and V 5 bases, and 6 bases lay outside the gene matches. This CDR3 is CSAEQGGSYGYTF. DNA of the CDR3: TGCAGTGCTGAACAGGGGGGTTCCTATGGCTACACCTTC.

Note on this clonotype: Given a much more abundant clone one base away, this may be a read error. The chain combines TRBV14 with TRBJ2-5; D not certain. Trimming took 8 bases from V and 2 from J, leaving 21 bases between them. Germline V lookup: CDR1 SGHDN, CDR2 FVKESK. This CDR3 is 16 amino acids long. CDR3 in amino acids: CASPPIYPPRQETQYF. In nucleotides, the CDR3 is TGTGCCAGCCCACCGATTTACCCTCCGAGGCAAGAGACCCAGTACTTC.

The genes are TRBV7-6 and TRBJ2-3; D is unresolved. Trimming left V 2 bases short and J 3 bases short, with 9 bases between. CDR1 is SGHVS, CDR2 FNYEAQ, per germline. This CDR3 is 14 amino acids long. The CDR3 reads CASSLIKATDTQYF. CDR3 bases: TGTGCCAGCAGCTTAATAAAGGCGACAGATACGCAGTATTTT.